Shown below are 23 T cell receptor beta chains from a single sample sequenced in a study of blood T cell repertoires in COVID-19. Sequencing was performed with immunoSEQ multiplex PCR; in TCRdb, only in-frame clones are kept and a portion is missing. The top ten clones hold 3% to 4% of a sample with some 490,000 clones, 70% to 90% of them seen once. The sequencing sample was made of peripheral blood. The source is a human donor in a cohort sampled during active COVID-19.

In this sample, this clone turned up once. The chain is built from TRBV2 and TRBJ2-7; 7 positions match TRBD1. The ends lost 6 bases at V and 6 bases at J; junction bases unmatched: 14. Germline V gene data show CDR1 as SNHLY and CDR2 as FYNNEI. CDR3 size: 15 residues. This chain's CDR3 is CASREQGINSGEQYF. In nucleotides, the CDR3 is TGTGCCAGCAGGGAACAGGGGATAAATTCGGGCGAGCAGTACTTC. The full variable domain, in which reference TRBV2 and TRBJ2-7 provide the parts outside the CDR3, is EPEVTQTPSHQVTQMGQEVILRCVPISNHLYFYWYRQILGQKVEFLVSFYNNEISEKSEIFDDQFSVERPDGSNFTLKIRSTKLEDSAMYFCASREQGINSGEQYFGPGTRLTVT.

Comment on this clone: This same CDR3 is encoded by further DNA sequences in the sample. This rearrangement joins TRBV20-1 to TRBJ1-1; 11 nucleotides match TRBD1. CDR3 size: 11 residues. Germline V gene sequence: CDR1 DFQATT, CDR2 SNEGSKA (reference sequence). With 5 bases clipped from V and 8 bases from J, the junction kept 1 base outside the gene matches. The CDR3 is CSAGDRGEAFF. The CDR3 DNA is TGCAGTGCTGGGGACAGGGGGGAAGCTTTCTTT.

Details on this clone: In the same sample, other DNA sequences code for this CDR3. The chain uses TRBV5-1 and TRBJ2-5; D is uncertain. V lost 2 bases to trimming and J lost 4 bases, with 6 bases between them. CDR3 size: 12 residues. The germline V gene encodes CDR1 SGHRS and CDR2 YFSETQ. The CDR3 DNA follows: TGCGCCAGCAGCTTATCGGGAGAGACCCAGTACTTC. Protein: CASSLSGETQYF.

The V and J genes are TRBV6-5 and TRBJ1-2; D call uncertain. The CDR3 has 15 residues. The V gene's germline CDR1 is MNHEY and CDR2 SVGAGI. Trimming removed 2 bases from V and 8 bases from J, with 18 bases in between. CDR3 protein: CASSYQFSDLGGYTF. The CDR3 DNA reads TGTGCCAGCAGTTACCAATTCTCGGACTTGGGAGGCTACACCTTC.

The chain joins TRBV29-1 to TRBJ2-1; 9 bases match TRBD2. Germline values: CDR1 SQVTM, CDR2 ANQGSEA. The CDR3 runs to 15 residues. The trim removed 8 bases at V and 4 bases at J, leaving 12 bases unmatched. The CDR3, as DNA: TGCAGCCAAGCCCGGACTAGCGAGGAATACAATGAGCAGTTCTTC. Amino acid sequence: CSQARTSEEYNEQFF.

The V and J genes are TRBV5-1 and TRBJ2-1, with D possibly matching TRBD2 (6 bases). Germline values: CDR1 SGHRS, CDR2 YFSETQ. The CDR3 covers 15 residues. V was trimmed by 5 bases and J by 7 bases, leaving 19 bases between them. CDR3 amino acids: CASRSEGIAENEQFF. CDR3 bases: TGCGCCAGCAGGTCCGAGGGGATAGCGGAGAATGAGCAGTTCTTC.

The J gene is TRBJ2-7, the V gene TRBV15; TRBD2 agrees at 12 bases. This CDR3 comprises 16 residues. V trimming: 0 bases; J trimming: 2 bases; junction bases outside the gene matches: 2. Germline values: CDR1 LNHNV, CDR2 YYDKDF (reference sequence). CDR3 protein: CATSRDRTSGTYEQYF. CDR3 coding DNA: TGTGCCACCAGCAGAGATCGGACTAGCGGGACCTACGAGCAGTACTTC.

The chain links TRBV2 to TRBJ2-1; D is possibly TRBD2 (6 bases). The germline V gene encodes CDR1 SNHLY and CDR2 FYNNEI. Deletions cut 8 bases from V and 5 bases from J, with 13 bases between. The CDR3 runs 13 residues. CDR3 bases: TGTGCCAGCCGAGCGGGCCTCAACAATGAGCAGTTCTTC. This translates into CASRAGLNNEQFF.

This clone was found once. The rearrangement links TRBV6-5 to TRBJ2-3; D may be TRBD1 (6 bases). The CDR3 contains 15 residues. V was trimmed by 4 bases and J by 6 bases, leaving 17 bases between them. Germline V gene sequence: CDR1 MNHEY, CDR2 SVGAGI. The DNA of the CDR3 is TGTGCCAGCAGTTTACAGGGCTTCTTTGGGGATACGCAGTATTTT. Translating it yields CASSLQGFFGDTQYF.

V gene TRBV19 combines with J gene TRBJ1-1; 10 bases match TRBD1. This CDR3 has 16 residues. Trimming took 6 bases from V and 1 from J; bases not matched to a gene: 8. Looked up from germline, CDR1 is LNHDA and CDR2 is SQIVND (reference sequence). CDR3 sequence (DNA): TGTGCCAGTAGCCCGACAGGGGGCTTTACGAACACTGAAGCTTTCTTT. Translating gives CASSPTGGFTNTEAFF.

This sequence joins TRBV14 and TRBJ2-3, with D perhaps TRBD2 (5 bases). In germline, CDR1 is SGHDN, CDR2 FVKESK. V lost 0 bases to trimming and J lost 7 bases, with 8 bases between them. This CDR3 has 13 amino acids. CDR3 loop: CASSQDLAHTQYF. CDR3 bases: TGTGCCAGCAGCCAAGATCTAGCCCATACGCAGTATTTT.

This chain connects TRBV30 to TRBJ2-3, with TRBD1 matching over 9 bases. Trimming removed 7 bases from V and 3 bases from J; junction bases left unmatched: 5. The CDR3 loop spans 13 amino acids. Germline lookup yields CDR1 GTSNPN and CDR2 SVGIG (reference sequence). CDR3 sequence (DNA): TGTGCCTTAACAGGGGGCGCGACAGATACGCAGTATTTT. Encoded protein: CALTGGATDTQYF.

Details on this clone: The junction departs from germline at one end; a sequencing error may be responsible. V usage is TRBV19 and J usage is TRBJ1-1; D is perhaps TRBD1 (6 bases). This CDR3 region has 16 residues. Looked up from germline, CDR1 is LNHDA and CDR2 is SQIVND (reference sequence). In DNA form, the CDR3 reads TGTGCCAGTACCCAGGGGTGGGCGACCCCCAACATTGAAGCTTTCTTT. Protein: CASTQGWATPNIEAFF.

This sequence joins TRBV6-5 and TRBJ1-2, with 7 bases identical to TRBD1. Germline CDR1 and CDR2: MNHEY and SVGAGI. V gave up 4 bases and J gave up 0 bases; unmatched junction bases: 5. The CDR3 has 15 amino acids. CDR3 in DNA: TGTGCCAGCAGTTTGTCAGGGGGTTCTAACTATGGCTACACCTTC. This codes for CASSLSGGSNYGYTF.

The rearrangement joins TRBV7-3 to TRBJ2-1; 12 bases map to TRBD2. The germline V gene has CDR1 SGHTA and CDR2 FQGTGA. Germline trimming cut 2 bases from V and 7 bases from J; bases unmatched to any gene: 3. The CDR3 length is 15 residues. The CDR3: CASSLGTSGLNEQFF. The DNA for the CDR3 is TGTGCCAGCAGCTTAGGGACTAGCGGGCTAAATGAGCAGTTCTTC.

This chain links TRBV18 with TRBJ1-4, with TRBD1 as a possible D gene (6 bases). CDR1 and CDR2 from the germline V gene are KGHSH and LQKENI. This CDR3 region has 16 residues. V lost 4 bases to trimming and J lost 0 bases, with 12 bases between them. The DNA for the CDR3 is TGTGCCAGCTCACTTGACAGGCCTGCAACTAATGAAAAACTGTTTTTT. It yields the protein CASSLDRPATNEKLFF. The entire variable domain, with the rest obtained from reference TRBV18 and TRBJ1-4, is as follows: NAGVMQNPRHLVRRRGQEARLRCSPMKGHSHVYWYRQLPEEGLKFMVYLQKENIIDESGMPKERFSAEFPKEGPSILRIQQVVRGDSAAYFCASSLDRPATNEKLFFGSGTQLSVL.

The rearrangement uses TRBV5-1 and TRBJ2-2; TRBD2 might be the D (6 bases). This CDR3 contains 15 residues. Between the trimmed V and J ends, which lost 4 bases and 1 base, there was a span of 11 bases. Looked up from germline, CDR1 is SGHRS and CDR2 is YFSETQ. CDR3 residues: CASSHGGMNTGELFF. The CDR3 bases are TGCGCCAGCAGCCATGGAGGGATGAACACCGGGGAGCTGTTTTTT. Drawing the rest from reference TRBV5-1 and TRBJ2-2, the complete variable domain is KAGVTQTPRYLIKTRGQQVTLSCSPISGHRSVSWYQQTPGQGLQFLFEYFSETQRNKGNFPGRFSGRQFSNSRSEMNVSTLELGDSALYLCASSHGGMNTGELFFGEGSRLTVL.

This chain links TRBV9 with TRBJ2-1; TRBD2 aligns across 10 bases. From germline, CDR1 is SGDLS and CDR2 YYNGEE. The CDR3 length is 16 residues. V dropped 3 bases and J dropped 8; count of bases not matched to a gene: 11. As DNA, the CDR3 is TGTGCCAGCAGCGCTAGCGGGAGAAGCTGGGGCGATGAGCAGTTCTTC. Translated, it gives CASSASGRSWGDEQFF.

As to this clone: This same CDR3 is encoded by further DNA sequences in the sample. Written as DNA, the CDR3 is TGCGCCAGCAGCCAAGTGAGGAACACTGAAGCTTTCTTT. Amino acid sequence: CASSQVRNTEAFF. The chain joins TRBV4-3 to TRBJ1-1; D is unclear. CDR3 size: 13 residues. With 1 base removed from V and 1 base from J, the gap between germline ends came to 4 bases. Looked up from germline, CDR1 is LGHNA and CDR2 is YSLEER.

The rearrangement links TRBV27 to TRBJ1-3; 9 bases line up with TRBD1. The germline V gene has CDR1 MNHEY and CDR2 SMNVEV (reference sequence). The CDR3 extends over 14 amino acids. V trimming: 6 bases; J trimming: 2 bases; junction bases outside the gene matches: 2. The chain's CDR3 is CASRTGGAGNTIYF. CDR3 nucleotide sequence: TGTGCCAGCAGGACAGGGGGAGCTGGAAACACCATATATTTT.

J is TRBJ2-4 and V is TRBV30; D not resolved. V was cut by 0 bases and J by 2 bases, with 14 bases left in between. Germline lookup yields CDR1 GTSNPN and CDR2 SVGIG (reference sequence). The CDR3 runs to 16 residues. CDR3 amino acids: CAWSVKASSTKNIQYF. CDR3 DNA sequence: TGTGCCTGGAGTGTAAAGGCTAGTTCTACCAAAAACATTCAGTACTTC.

V and J are TRBV30 and TRBJ2-5, with D possibly matching TRBD2 (6 bases). Germline loops: CDR1 GTSNPN, CDR2 SVGIG (reference sequence). Trimming removed 1 base from V and 1 base from J, with 10 bases in between. This CDR3 is 14 amino acids long. CDR3 in DNA: TGTGCCTGGAGTGCGGGGAGGTTCCAAGAGACCCAGTACTTC. Encoded protein: CAWSAGRFQETQYF.

This chain connects TRBV10-2 to TRBJ1-1; D possibly corresponds to TRBD1 (6 bases). The CDR3 length is 14 residues. Germline V gene data show CDR1 as WSHSY and CDR2 as SAAADI. Trimming stripped 10 bases from V and 1 base from J, with 16 bases between. The CDR3 nucleotides read TGCGCCACCCTAATTTCGACAGGGAACACTGAAGCTTTCTTT. Translation: CATLISTGNTEAFF.